The clone carrying this T cell receptor (beta chain) was detected only a few times. The antigen is not known. In TCRdb, the RT-PCR reads were re-called with MiXCR into one record per CDR3 protein. This table holds 490,000 or so distinct CDR3 sequences, approximately 7.1% found once. The sample comes from a study of response to subunit inactivated influenza vaccine. Points from the study as a whole: The authors proposed limited new T cell recruitment per seasonal influenza vaccination.

The CDR3 is 16 amino acids. The trim removed 0 bases at V and 6 bases at J, leaving 5 bases unmatched. Germline CDR1 and CDR2: LGHNA and YNFKEQ. The sequence came from a man aged 50 to 69 who received an inactivated influenza vaccine. This specimen consisted of PBMCs from blood, obtained around 2 years after vaccination. The chain combines TRBV4-2 with TRBJ1-4; 9 bases are shared with TRBD1. The CDR3 loop reads CASSQDVGTGHEKLFF. CDR3 nucleotide sequence: TGTGCCAGCAGCCAAGATGTCGGGACAGGGCATGAAAAACTGTTTTTT.